What follows is one T cell receptor (beta chain) and its context. Its antigen is not identified. In the PCR, 60 Vbeta and 13 Jbeta primers were used. Some clones are missing from TCRdb's copy, which holds only in-frame ones; the method was immunoSEQ multiplex PCR. The sample carries around 130,000 clones, around 77% recorded once. This sample is part of a study of cytomegalovirus exposure and HLA in healthy donors. Study-level background: A preliminary data release comprised 91 million or so unique TCRs obtained from HLA-typed donors. Among 398 genotyped donors, about 83% fell in the Caucasian-associated ancestry cluster. The study, taken as a whole, reports: Among donors in an Asian-associated ancestry cluster, a later analysis reportedly found fewer N-insertions than the roughly 700-donor mean. TCR beta sequences reportedly predicted most subjects' HLA-A and HLA-B alleles accurately.

Germline CDR1 is MGHRA and CDR2 is YSYEKL. The V gene end was trimmed by 1 base and the J gene end by 0 bases; junction bases not matched to a gene: 4. The CDR3 contains 17 residues. This clonotype was sampled from a woman in her fifties or sixties in good health and CMV-seronegative. The sample consisted of PBMCs. This chain links TRBV4-1 with TRBJ2-1; 9 nucleotides agree with TRBD2. CDR3 protein: CASSQGLAVSSYNEQFF. The CDR3 coding sequence is TGCGCCAGCAGCCAAGGACTAGCGGTGAGCTCCTACAATGAGCAGTTCTTC.